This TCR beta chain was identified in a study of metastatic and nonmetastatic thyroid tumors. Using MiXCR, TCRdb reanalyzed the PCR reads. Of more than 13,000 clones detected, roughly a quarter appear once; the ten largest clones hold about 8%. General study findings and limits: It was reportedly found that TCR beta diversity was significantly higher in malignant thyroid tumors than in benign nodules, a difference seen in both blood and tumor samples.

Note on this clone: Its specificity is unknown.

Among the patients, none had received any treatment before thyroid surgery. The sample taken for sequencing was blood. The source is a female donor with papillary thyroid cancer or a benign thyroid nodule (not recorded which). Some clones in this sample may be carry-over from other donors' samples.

CDR3 residues: CASSLRTGGLNEQFF. The CDR3 DNA sequence: TGCGCCAGCAGCCTTCGGACAGGGGGCCTCAATGAGCAGTTCTTC. The chain employs TRBV4-3 and TRBJ2-5; 11 nucleotides align to TRBD1. The end of the DNA is better explained by TRBJ2-1, so the J call may be wrong. The CDR3 runs 15 residues. The germline V gene has CDR1 LGHNA and CDR2 YSLEER.